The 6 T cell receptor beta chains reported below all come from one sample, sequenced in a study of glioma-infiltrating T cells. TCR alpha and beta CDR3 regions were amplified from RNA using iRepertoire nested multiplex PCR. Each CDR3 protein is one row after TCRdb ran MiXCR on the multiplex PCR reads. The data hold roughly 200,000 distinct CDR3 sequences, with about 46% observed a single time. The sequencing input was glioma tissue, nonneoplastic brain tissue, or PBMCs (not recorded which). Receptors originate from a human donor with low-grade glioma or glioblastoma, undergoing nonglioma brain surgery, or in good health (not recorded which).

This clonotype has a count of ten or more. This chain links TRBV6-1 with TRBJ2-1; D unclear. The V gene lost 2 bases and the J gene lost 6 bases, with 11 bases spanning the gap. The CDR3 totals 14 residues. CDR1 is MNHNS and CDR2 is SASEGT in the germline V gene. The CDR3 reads CASSELFLSNEQFF. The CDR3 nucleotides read TGTGCCAGCAGTGAACTCTTTCTGAGCAATGAGCAGTTCTTC.

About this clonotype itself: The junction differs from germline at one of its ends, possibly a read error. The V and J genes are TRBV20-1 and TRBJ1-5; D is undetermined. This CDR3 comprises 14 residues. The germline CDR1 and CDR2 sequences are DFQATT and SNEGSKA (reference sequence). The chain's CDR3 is CGARDREGNQPQHF. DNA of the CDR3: TGCGGTGCTAGAGATCGGGAAGGAAATCAGCCCCAGCATTTT.

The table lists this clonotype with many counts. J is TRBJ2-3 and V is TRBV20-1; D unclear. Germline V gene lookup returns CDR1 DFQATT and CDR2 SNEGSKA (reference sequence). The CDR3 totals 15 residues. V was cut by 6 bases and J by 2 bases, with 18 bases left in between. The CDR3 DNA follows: TGCAGTGCCCACCGCAGCGTACAGTACACAGATACGCAGTATTTT. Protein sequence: CSAHRSVQYTDTQYF.

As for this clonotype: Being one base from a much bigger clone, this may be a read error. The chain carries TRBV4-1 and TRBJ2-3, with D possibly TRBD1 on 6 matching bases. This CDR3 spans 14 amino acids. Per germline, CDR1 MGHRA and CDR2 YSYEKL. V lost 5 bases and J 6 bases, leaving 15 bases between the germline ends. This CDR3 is CASSDDRSQDTQYF. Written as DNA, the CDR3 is TGCGCCAGCAGCGATGACAGGTCACAGGATACGCAGTATTTT.

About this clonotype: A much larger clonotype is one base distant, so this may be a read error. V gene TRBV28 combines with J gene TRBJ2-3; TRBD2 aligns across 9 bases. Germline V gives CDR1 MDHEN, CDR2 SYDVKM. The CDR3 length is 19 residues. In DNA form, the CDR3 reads TGTGCCAGCACCCACTCACGAGGAGGTAGGCTAGCGGGAAGAGGTACGAAGTATTTT. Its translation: CASTHSRGGRLAGRGTKYF.

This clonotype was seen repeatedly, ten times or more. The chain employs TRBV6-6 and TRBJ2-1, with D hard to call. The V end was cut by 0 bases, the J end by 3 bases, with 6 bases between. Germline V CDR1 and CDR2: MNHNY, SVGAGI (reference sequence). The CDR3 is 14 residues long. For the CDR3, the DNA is TGTGCCAGCAGTTACTCCTCGATCTACAATGAGCAGTTCTTC. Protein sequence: CASSYSSIYNEQFF.